Here is one T cell receptor beta chain with its context. An end of the junction does not agree with germline; a read error may underlie this. This specimen belongs to a study of identifying expanded T cells in peripheral blood. Germline V gene sequence: CDR1 SGHRS, CDR2 YFSETQ. This CDR3 contains 14 residues. Some clones are missing from TCRdb's copy, which holds only in-frame ones; the method was immunoSEQ multiplex PCR. The sample yields 80,000 to 95,000 clones, approximately 88% seen once. The chain employs TRBV5-1 and TRBJ2-1, with 11 bases identical to TRBD2. What was sequenced was blood. The sequence came from a person aged 18 to 69 in good health. CDR3 sequence: CASQLAGDYDEQFF. The CDR3 nucleotides are TGCGCCAGTCAACTAGCGGGAGACTACGATGAGCAGTTCTTC.